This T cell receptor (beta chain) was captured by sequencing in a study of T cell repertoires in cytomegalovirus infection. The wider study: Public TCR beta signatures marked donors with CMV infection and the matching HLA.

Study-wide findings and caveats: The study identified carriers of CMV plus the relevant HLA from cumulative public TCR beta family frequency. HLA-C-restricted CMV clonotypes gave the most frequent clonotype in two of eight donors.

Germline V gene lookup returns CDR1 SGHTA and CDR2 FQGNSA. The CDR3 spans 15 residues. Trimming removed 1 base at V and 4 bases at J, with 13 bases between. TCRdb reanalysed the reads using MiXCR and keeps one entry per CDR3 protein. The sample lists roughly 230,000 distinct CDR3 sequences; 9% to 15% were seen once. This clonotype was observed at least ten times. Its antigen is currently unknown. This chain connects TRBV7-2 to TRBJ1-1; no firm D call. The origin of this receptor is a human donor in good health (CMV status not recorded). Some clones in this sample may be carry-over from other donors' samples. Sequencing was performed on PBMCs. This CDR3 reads CASSLDAGAVTEAFF. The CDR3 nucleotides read TGTGCCAGCAGCTTAGACGCCGGAGCCGTCACTGAAGCTTTCTTT.